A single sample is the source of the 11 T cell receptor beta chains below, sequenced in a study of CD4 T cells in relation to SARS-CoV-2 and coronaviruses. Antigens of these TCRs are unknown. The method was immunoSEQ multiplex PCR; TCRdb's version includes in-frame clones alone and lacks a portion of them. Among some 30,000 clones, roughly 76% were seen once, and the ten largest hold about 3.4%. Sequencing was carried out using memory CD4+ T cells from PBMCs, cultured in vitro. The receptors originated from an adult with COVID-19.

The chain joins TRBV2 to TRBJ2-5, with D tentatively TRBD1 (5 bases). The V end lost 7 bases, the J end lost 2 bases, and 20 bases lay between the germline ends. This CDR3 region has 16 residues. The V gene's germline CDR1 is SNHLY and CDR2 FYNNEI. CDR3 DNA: TGTGCCAGCAAAGACAGACCCTTTCCCCATCAAGAGACCCAGTACTTC. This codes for CASKDRPFPHQETQYF.

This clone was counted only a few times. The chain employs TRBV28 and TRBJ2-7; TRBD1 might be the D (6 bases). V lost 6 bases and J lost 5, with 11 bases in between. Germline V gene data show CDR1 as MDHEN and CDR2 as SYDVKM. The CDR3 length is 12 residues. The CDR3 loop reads CASRQGRDEQYF. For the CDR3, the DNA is TGTGCCAGCAGACAGGGTAGGGACGAGCAGTACTTC.

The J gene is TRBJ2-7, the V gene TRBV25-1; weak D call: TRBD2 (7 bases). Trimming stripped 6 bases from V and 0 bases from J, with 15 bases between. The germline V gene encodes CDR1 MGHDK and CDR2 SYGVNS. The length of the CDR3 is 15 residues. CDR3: CASSPPGGHSYEQYF. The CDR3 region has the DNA TGTGCCAGCAGCCCCCCGGGGGGACACTCCTACGAGCAGTACTTC.

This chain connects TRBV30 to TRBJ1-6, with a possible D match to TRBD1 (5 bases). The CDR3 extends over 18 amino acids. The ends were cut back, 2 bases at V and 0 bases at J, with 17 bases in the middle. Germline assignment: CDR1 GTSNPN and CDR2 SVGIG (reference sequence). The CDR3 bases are TGTGCCTGGAGTACAGGACATACGTCAAGCTCCTATAATTCACCCCTCCACTTT. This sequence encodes CAWSTGHTSSSYNSPLHF.

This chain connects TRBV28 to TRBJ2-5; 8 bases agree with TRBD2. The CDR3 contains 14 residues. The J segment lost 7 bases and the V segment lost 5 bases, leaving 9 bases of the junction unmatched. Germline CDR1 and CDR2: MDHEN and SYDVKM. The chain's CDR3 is CASSIPPGGGTQYF. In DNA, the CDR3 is TGTGCCAGCAGTATCCCCCCCGGGGGGGGGACCCAGTACTTC.

As DNA, the CDR3 is TGTGCCAGCAGCTCATTCAAGAATGAAAAACTGTTTTTT. Its protein is CASSSFKNEKLFF. J is TRBJ1-4 and V is TRBV7-9; D is ambiguous. CDR1 and CDR2 from the germline V gene are SEHNR and FQNEAQ (reference sequence). Trimming pared 4 bases from V and 5 bases from J, leaving 8 bases between. The CDR3 is made up of 13 amino acids.

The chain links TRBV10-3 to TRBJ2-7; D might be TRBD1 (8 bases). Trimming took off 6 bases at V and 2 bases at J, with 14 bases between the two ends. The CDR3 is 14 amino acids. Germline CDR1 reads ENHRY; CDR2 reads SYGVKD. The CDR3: CAISWTGRAYEQYF. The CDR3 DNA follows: TGTGCCATCAGCTGGACAGGGAGGGCCTACGAGCAGTACTTC.

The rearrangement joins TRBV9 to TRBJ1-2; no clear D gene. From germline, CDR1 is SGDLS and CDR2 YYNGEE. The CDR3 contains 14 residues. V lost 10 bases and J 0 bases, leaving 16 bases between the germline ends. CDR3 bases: TGTGCCTCCTCATTGGGCGAGACTAACTATGGCTACACCTTC. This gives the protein CASSLGETNYGYTF.

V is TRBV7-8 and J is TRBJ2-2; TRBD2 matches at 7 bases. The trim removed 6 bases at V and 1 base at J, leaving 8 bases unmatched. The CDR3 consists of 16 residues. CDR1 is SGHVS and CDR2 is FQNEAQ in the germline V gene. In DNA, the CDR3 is TGTGCCAGCAGGATCGAGCGGGACGAGAACACCGGGGAGCTGTTTTTT. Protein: CASRIERDENTGELFF.

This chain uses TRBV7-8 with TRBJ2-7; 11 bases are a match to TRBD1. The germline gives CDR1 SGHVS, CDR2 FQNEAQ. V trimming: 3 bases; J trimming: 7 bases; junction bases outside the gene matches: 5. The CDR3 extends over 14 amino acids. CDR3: CASSLGQGGAEQYF. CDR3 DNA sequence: TGTGCCAGCAGCTTGGGACAGGGGGGGGCGGAGCAGTACTTC.

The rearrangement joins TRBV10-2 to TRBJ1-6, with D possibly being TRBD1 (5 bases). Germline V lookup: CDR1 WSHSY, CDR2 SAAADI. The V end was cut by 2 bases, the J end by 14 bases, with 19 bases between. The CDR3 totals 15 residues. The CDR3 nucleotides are TGCGCCAGCAGTGAGGAAGGACAAGGCCAGGGAACCCTCCACTTT. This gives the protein CASSEEGQGQGTLHF.